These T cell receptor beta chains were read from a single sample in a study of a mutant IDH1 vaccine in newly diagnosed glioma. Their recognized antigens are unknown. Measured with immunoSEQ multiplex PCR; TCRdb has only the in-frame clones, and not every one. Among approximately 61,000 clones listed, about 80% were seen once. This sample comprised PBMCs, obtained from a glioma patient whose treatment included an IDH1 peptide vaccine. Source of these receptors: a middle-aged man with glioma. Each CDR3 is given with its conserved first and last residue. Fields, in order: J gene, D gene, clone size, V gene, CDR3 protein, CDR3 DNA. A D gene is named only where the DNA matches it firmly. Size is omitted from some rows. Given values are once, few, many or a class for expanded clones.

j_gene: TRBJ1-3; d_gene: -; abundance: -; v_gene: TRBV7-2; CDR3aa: CASSPPNRASGNTIYF; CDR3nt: TGTGCCAGCAGCCCCCCAAACAGGGCCTCTGGAAACACCATATATTTT
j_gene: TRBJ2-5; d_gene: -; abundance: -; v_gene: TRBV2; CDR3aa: CASTNRWQETQYF; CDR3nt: TGTGCCAGCACCAATCGCTGGCAAGAGACCCAGTACTTC
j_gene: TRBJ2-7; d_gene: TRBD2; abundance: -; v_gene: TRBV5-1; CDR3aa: CASSLGTSGNEQYF; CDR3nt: TGCGCCAGCAGCTTGGGGACTAGCGGGAACGAGCAGTACTTC
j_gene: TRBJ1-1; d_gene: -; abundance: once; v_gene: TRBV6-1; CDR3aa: CASRALMNTEAFF; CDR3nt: TGTGCCAGCCGGGCCCTCATGAACACTGAAGCTTTCTTT
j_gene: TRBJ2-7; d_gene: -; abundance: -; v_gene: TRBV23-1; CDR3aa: CASSEGNVSYEQYF; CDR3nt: TGCGCCAGCTCTGAGGGGAACGTCTCCTACGAGCAGTACTTC
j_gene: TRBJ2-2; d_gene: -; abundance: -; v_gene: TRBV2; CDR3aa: CASSGRVAGELFF; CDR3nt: TGTGCCAGCAGTGGGCGGGTCGCCGGGGAGCTGTTTTTT
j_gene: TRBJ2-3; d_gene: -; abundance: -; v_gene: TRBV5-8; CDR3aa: CASSNSPGTDTQYF; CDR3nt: TGTGCCAGCAGCAACTCCCCGGGCACAGATACGCAGTATTTT
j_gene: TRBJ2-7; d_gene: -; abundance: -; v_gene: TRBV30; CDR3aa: CAWSVLTAAEQYF; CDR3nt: TGTGCCTGGAGTGTCCTGACAGCGGCCGAGCAGTACTTC
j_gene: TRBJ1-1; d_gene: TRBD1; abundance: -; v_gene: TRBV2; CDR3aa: CASSPQGVNTEAFF; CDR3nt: TGTGCCAGCAGTCCCCAGGGGGTGAACACTGAAGCTTTCTTT
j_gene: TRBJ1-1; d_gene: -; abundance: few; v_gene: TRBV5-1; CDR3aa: CASSLDREGTEAFF; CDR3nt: TGCGCCAGCAGCTTGGACAGGGAGGGCACTGAAGCTTTCTTT
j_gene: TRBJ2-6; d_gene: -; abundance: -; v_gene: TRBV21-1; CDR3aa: CASSKARTSVPYSGANVLTF; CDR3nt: TGTGCCAGCAGCAAAGCACGGACTAGCGTCCCCTACTCTGGGGCCAACGTCCTGACTTTC
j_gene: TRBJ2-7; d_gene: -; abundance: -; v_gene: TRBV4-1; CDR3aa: CASSRDRYEQYF; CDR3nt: TGCGCCAGCAGCCGGGATCGTTACGAGCAGTACTTC
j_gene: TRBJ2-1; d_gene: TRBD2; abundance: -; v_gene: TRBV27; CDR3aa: CASSWTSGYNEQFF; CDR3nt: TGTGCCAGCAGCTGGACTAGCGGTTACAATGAGCAGTTCTTC
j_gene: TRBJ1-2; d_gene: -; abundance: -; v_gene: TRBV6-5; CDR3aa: CASSYNPGALYGYTF; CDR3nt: TGTGCCAGCAGTTACAACCCAGGGGCACTCTATGGCTACACCTTC
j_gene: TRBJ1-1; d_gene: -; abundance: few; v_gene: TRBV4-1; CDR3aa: CASSQETGPAFF; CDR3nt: TGCGCCAGCAGCCAAGAGACGGGTCCGGCTTTCTTT
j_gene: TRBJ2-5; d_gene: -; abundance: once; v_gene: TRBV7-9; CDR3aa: CAGGRDWRETQYF; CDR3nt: TGTGCCGGAGGCAGGGACTGGCGAGAGACCCAGTACTTC
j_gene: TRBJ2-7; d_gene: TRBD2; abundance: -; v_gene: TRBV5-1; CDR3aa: CASSLTASGSLSEQYF; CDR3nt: TGCGCCAGCAGCCTTACCGCCAGCGGGAGTTTGAGCGAGCAGTACTTC
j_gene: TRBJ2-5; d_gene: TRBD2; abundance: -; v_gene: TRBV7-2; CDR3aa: CASSLRAGVYQETQYF; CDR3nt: TGTGCCAGCAGCTTACGGGCGGGGGTTTACCAAGAGACCCAGTACTTC
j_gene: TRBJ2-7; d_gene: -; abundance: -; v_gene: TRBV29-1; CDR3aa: CSVQDGGRYEQYF; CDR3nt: TGCAGCGTCCAGGACGGAGGTAGATACGAGCAGTACTTC
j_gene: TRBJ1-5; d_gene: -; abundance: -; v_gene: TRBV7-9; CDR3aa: CASSFLGSNDAQHF; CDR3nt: TGTGCCAGCAGCTTTCTTGGGAGCAATGATGCCCAGCATTTT
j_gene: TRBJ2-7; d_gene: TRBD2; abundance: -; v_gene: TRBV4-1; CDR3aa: CASSQGDYGRAGGPDEQYF; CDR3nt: TGCGCCAGCAGCCAAGGGGATTATGGTCGTGCGGGAGGGCCAGACGAGCAGTACTTC
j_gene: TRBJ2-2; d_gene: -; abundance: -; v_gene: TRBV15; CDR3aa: CATSRSRGSTGELFF; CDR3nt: TGTGCCACCAGCCGATCCAGGGGAAGCACCGGGGAGCTGTTTTTT
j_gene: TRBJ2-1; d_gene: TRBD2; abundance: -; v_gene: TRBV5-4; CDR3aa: CASSGILAANNEQFF; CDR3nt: TGTGCCAGCAGCGGGATACTAGCGGCCAACAATGAGCAGTTCTTC
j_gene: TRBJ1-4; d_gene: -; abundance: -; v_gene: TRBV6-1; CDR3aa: CASSAATWGEKLFF; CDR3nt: TGTGCCAGCAGTGCCGCAACGTGGGGAGAAAAACTGTTTTTT
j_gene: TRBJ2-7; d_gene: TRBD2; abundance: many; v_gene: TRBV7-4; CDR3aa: CASSPSRGLASFYEQYF; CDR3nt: TGTGCCAGCAGCCCATCCCGAGGACTAGCAAGCTTCTACGAGCAGTACTTC
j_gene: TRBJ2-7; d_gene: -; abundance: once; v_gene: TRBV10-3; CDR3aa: CAISERTVPYEQYF; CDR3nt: TGTGCCATCAGTGAAAGAACGGTACCCTACGAGCAGTACTTC
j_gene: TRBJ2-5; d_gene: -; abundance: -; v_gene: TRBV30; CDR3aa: CAWSSPRPGSFIETQYF; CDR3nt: TGTGCCTGGAGCTCCCCCCGGCCAGGGAGTTTTATTGAGACCCAGTACTTC
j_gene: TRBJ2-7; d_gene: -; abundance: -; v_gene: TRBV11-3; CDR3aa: CASSLLGKGSYEQYF; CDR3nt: TGTGCCAGCAGCTTATTGGGAAAGGGGTCCTACGAGCAGTACTTC
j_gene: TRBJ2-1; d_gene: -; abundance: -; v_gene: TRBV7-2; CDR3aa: CASSRGPGSYNEQFF; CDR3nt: TGTGCCAGCAGCCGAGGCCCTGGTTCCTACAATGAGCAGTTCTTC
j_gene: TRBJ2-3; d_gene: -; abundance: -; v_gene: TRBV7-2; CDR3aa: CASSERVGPRADTQYF; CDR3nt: TGTGCCAGCAGCGAAAGAGTGGGACCCAGGGCAGATACGCAGTATTTT
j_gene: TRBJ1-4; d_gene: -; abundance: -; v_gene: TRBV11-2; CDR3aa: CASSSVAATNEKLFF; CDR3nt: TGTGCCAGCAGCTCCGTTGCTGCAACTAATGAAAAACTGTTTTTT
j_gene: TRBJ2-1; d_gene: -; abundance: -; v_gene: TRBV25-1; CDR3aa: CASSTRTEGIGEQFF; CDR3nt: TGTGCCAGCAGTACCCGGACAGAGGGAATAGGTGAGCAGTTCTTC
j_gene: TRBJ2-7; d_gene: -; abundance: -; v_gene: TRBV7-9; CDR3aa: CASSLEMGSQESSYEQYF; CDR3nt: TGTGCCAGCAGCTTAGAAATGGGTAGCCAGGAGAGCTCCTACGAGCAGTACTTC
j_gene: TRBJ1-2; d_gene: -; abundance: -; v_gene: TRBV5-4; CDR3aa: CASSFEGSRGYGYTF; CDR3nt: TGTGCCAGCAGCTTTGAAGGATCCAGGGGTTATGGCTACACCTTC
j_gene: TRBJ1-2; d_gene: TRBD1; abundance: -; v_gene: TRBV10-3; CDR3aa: CAISEGDRYYGYTF; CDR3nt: TGTGCCATCAGTGAGGGGGACAGATACTATGGCTACACCTTC
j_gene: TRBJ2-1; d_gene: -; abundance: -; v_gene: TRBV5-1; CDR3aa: CASSLVGGSYNEQFF; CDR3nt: TGCGCCAGCAGCTTGGTAGGAGGCTCCTACAATGAGCAGTTCTTC
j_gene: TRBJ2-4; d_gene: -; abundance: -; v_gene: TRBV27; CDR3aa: CASSLQQSNIQYF; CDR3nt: TGTGCCAGCAGTTTACAGCAGAGCAACATTCAGTACTTC
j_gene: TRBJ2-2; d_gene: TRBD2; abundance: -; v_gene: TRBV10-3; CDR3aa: CATSSGTNTGELFF; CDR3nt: TGTGCCACCTCTAGCGGGACTAACACCGGGGAGCTGTTTTTT
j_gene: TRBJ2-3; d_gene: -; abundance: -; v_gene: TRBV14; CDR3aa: CASSHWGGGDTQYF; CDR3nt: TGTGCCAGCAGCCACTGGGGTGGAGGAGATACGCAGTATTTT
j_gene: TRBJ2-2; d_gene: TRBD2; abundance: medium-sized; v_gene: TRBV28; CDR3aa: CASSWWQLAGGPGELFF; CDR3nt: TGTGCCAGCAGTTGGTGGCAACTGGCGGGGGGTCCCGGGGAGCTGTTTTTT
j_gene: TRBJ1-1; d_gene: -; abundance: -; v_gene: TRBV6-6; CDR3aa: CASSYGENTEAFF; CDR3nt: TGTGCCAGCAGTTACGGGGAGAACACTGAAGCTTTCTTT
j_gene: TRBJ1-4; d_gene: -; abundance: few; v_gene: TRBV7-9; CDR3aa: CASTIATNEKLFF; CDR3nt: TGTGCCAGCACCATTGCAACTAATGAAAAACTGTTTTTT
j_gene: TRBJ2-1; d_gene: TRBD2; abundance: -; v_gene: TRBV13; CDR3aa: CASRDRLASSNEQFF; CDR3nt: TGTGCCAGCAGGGACCGACTAGCGAGTAGTAATGAGCAGTTCTTC
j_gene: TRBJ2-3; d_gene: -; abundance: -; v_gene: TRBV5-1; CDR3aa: CASSLATGAVADTQYF; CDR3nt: TGCGCCAGCAGCTTGGCAACAGGCGCTGTGGCAGATACGCAGTATTTT
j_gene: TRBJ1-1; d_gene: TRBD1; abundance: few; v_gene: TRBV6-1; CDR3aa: CASSDGQGMNPEAFF; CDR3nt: TGTGCCAGCAGTGATGGACAGGGGATGAACCCAGAAGCTTTCTTT
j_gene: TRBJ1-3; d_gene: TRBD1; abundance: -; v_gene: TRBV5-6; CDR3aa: CASSGPGQLPGNTIYF; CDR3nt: TGTGCCAGCAGCGGCCCGGGACAGCTCCCAGGAAACACCATATATTTT
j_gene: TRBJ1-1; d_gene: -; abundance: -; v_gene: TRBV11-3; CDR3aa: CASSPPTRPEAFF; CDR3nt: TGTGCCAGCAGCCCCCCTACGCGGCCTGAAGCTTTCTTT
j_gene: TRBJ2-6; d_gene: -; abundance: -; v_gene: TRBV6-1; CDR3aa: CASSTSPGGANVLTF; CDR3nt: TGTGCCAGCAGTACTTCTCCGGGAGGGGCCAACGTCCTGACTTTC
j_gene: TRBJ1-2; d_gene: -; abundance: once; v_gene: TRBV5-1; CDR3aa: CASTFSGQGDGYTF; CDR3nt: TGCGCCAGCACATTTTCCGGGCAAGGGGATGGCTACACCTTC
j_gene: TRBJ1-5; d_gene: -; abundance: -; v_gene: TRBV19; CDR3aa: CASETGGNQPQHF; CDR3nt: TGTGCCAGCGAGACAGGTGGCAATCAGCCCCAGCATTTT
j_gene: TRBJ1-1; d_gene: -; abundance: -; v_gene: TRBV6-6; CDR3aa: CASSYSGSTEAFF; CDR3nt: TGTGCCAGCAGTTACTCGGGCAGCACTGAAGCTTTCTTT